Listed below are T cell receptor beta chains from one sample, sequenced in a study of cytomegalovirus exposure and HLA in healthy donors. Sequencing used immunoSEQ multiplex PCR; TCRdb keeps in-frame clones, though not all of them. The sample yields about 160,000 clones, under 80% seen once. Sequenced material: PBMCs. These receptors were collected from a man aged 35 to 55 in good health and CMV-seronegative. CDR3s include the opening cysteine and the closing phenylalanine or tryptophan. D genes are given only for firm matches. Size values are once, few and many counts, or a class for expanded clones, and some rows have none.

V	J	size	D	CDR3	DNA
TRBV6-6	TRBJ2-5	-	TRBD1	CASSYSRDSGQETQYF	TGTGCCAGCAGTTACTCGAGGGACAGTGGACAAGAGACCCAGTACTTC
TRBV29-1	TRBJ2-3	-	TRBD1	CSVGQGITDTQYF	TGCAGCGTCGGACAGGGGATCACAGATACGCAGTATTTT
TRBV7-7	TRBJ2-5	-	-	CASSLEGDQTQYF	TGTGCTAGCAGCTTAGAAGGGGATCAGACCCAGTACTTC
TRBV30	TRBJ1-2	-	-	CAWSRGAGDSQGYTF	TGTGCCTGGAGCCGGGGGGCAGGGGATAGTCAGGGCTACACCTTC
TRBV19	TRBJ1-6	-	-	CASSAGEGSPLHF	TGTGCCAGTAGTGCAGGGGAAGGTTCACCCCTCCACTTT
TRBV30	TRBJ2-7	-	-	CAWSVASAHEQYF	TGTGCCTGGAGTGTGGCCAGCGCCCACGAGCAGTACTTC
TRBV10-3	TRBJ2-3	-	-	CAILEEGRVTDTQYF	TGTGCCATCCTTGAGGAGGGACGGGTCACAGATACGCAGTATTTT
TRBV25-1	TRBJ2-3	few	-	CASSVQGDTQYF	TGTGCCAGCAGTGTCCAGGGCGATACGCAGTATTTT
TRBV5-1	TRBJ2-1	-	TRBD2	CASSLVGGGQYNEQFF	TGCGCCAGCAGCTTGGTGGGCGGGGGGCAATACAATGAGCAGTTCTTC
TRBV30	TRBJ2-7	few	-	CAWSTVGGFYEQYF	TGTGCCTGGAGTACGGTAGGAGGGTTCTACGAGCAGTACTTC
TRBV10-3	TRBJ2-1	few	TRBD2	CAIRGLAGGRDEQFF	TGTGCCATCAGGGGACTAGCGGGGGGTAGGGATGAGCAGTTCTTC
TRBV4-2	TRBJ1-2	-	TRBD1	CASSQERRQGWHGYTF	TGTGCCAGCAGCCAAGAAAGACGACAGGGTTGGCATGGCTACACCTTC
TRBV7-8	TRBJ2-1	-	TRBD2	CASSLNPWGLGGEQFF	TGTGCCAGCAGCCTCAACCCCTGGGGATTGGGGGGGGAGCAGTTCTTC
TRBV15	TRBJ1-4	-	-	CATSSYGGDEKLFF	TGTGCCACCAGTTCTTACGGGGGAGATGAAAAACTGTTTTTT
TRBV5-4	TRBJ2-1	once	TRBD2	CATQGAGAYNEQFF	TGTGCTACACAAGGGGCGGGGGCCTACAATGAGCAGTTCTTC
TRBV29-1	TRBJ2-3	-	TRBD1	CSVERPGQGRADTQYF	TGCAGCGTTGAAAGACCGGGACAGGGGAGAGCAGATACGCAGTATTTT
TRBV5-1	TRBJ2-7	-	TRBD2	CASSLGGTSGYYEQYF	TGCGCCAGCAGCCTGGGAGGTACTAGCGGTTACTACGAGCAGTACTTC
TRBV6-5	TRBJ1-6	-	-	CAQRGMDGNSPLHF	TGCGCACAACGAGGGATGGACGGAAATTCACCCCTCCACTTT
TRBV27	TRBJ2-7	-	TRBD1	CASTNPDRGGRQYF	TGTGCCAGCACCAACCCGGACAGGGGAGGGCGGCAGTACTTC
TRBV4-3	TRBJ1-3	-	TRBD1	CASSQGQGVGRNTIYF	TGCGCCAGCAGCCAAGGACAGGGAGTTGGAAGAAACACCATATATTTT
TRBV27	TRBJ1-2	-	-	CASSPPRLGPF	TGTGCCAGCAGCCCACCGAGGTTAGGCCCCTTC
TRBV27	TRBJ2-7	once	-	CASSLNGPSDGFYEQYF	TGTGCCAGCAGTTTAAACGGGCCTAGCGATGGGTTCTACGAGCAGTACTTC
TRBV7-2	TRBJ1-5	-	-	CASSFRGNQPQHF	TGTGCCAGCAGCTTCAGGGGCAATCAGCCCCAGCATTTT
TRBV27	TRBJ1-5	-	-	CASSLGQFSNQPQHF	TGTGCCAGCAGTTTAGGTCAGTTTAGCAATCAGCCCCAGCATTTT
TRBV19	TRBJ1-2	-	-	CASSIPFGQNYGYTF	TGTGCCAGTAGTATCCCCTTCGGACAGAACTATGGCTACACCTTC
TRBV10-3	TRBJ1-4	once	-	CAISEPREKLFF	TGTGCCATCAGTGAGCCTAGGGAAAAACTGTTTTTT
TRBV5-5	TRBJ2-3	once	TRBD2	CASSLAASGGPGTQYF	TGTGCCAGCAGCTTGGCCGCTAGCGGGGGACCGGGGACGCAGTATTTT
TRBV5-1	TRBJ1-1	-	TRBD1	CASSRDRGNKNTEAFF	TGCGCCAGCAGCCGGGACAGGGGAAACAAGAACACTGAAGCTTTCTTT
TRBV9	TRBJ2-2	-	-	CASSASGRSTGELFF	TGTGCCAGCAGCGCCAGTGGTCGCTCCACCGGGGAGCTGTTTTTT
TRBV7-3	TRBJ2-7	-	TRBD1	CASSLDRVGAYEQYF	TGTGCCAGCAGCTTAGACAGGGTAGGGGCCTACGAGCAGTACTTC